Below, 21 T cell receptor beta chains from the same sample are listed, as sequenced in a study of blood T cell repertoires in COVID-19. Repertoires were generated with immunoSEQ multiplex PCR, while TCRdb's copy carries only in-frame clones and drops some. The sample has 70,000 to 100,000 clones, 89% seen once. The sequenced sample consisted of peripheral blood. These TCRs come from a man aged 50 to 59 with COVID-19, enrolled during active disease.

This chain links TRBV10-1 with TRBJ2-3; a possible D gene is TRBD1 (5 bases). The CDR3 loop spans 13 amino acids. Germline V gene lookup returns CDR1 WNHNN and CDR2 SYGVQD (reference sequence). V dropped 0 bases and J dropped 4 bases, with 5 bases sitting between them. The CDR3 DNA follows: TGCGCCAGCAGTGAGTCAGGGGCAGATACGCAGTATTTT. The encoded protein is CASSESGADTQYF.

This chain uses TRBV7-6 with TRBJ2-2, with 8 bases identical to TRBD2. V shed 1 base and J 4 bases; nucleotides not matched to a gene: 5. This CDR3 contains 16 residues. CDR1 and CDR2 from the germline V gene are SGHVS and FNYEAQ. The CDR3 spells CASSLDGGAGTGELFF. The CDR3 bases are TGTGCCAGCAGCTTAGACGGGGGGGCCGGCACCGGGGAGCTGTTTTTT. Together with reference TRBV7-6 and TRBJ2-2, the CDR3 gives the full variable domain: GAGVSQSPRYKVTKRGQDVALRCDPISGHVSLYWYRQALGQGPEFLTYFNYEAQQDKSGLPNDRFSAERPEGSISTLTIQRTEQRDSAMYRCASSLDGGAGTGELFFGEGSRLTVL.

The rearrangement links TRBV3-1 (or the pseudogene TRBV3-2) to TRBJ1-1; TRBD1 aligns across 9 bases. The J segment lost 7 bases and the V segment lost 6 bases, leaving 6 bases of the junction unmatched. Looked up from germline, CDR1 is LGHDT and CDR2 is YNNKEL (reference sequence). The CDR3 runs 13 residues. CDR3 protein: CASSQDRGVEAFF. Here the CDR3 DNA reads TGTGCCAGCAGTCAGGACAGGGGAGTTGAAGCTTTCTTT.

The chain combines TRBV6-5 with TRBJ1-6; TRBD1 is a possible D gene (6 bases). Germline V gives CDR1 MNHEY, CDR2 SVGAGI. Trimming took 2 bases from V and 10 from J, leaving 15 bases between them. This CDR3 contains 15 residues. CDR3 region: CASSYGAGVESPLHF. The CDR3 DNA is TGTGCCAGCAGTTACGGCGCAGGGGTGGAATCACCCCTCCACTTT.

V is TRBV2 and J is TRBJ2-3; weak D call: TRBD2 (6 bases). The germline V gene has CDR1 SNHLY and CDR2 FYNNEI. The CDR3 covers 15 residues. Deletions cut 2 bases from V and 1 base from J, with 10 bases between. The CDR3 region is CASSEKRGGTDTQYF. CDR3 DNA sequence: TGTGCCAGCAGTGAAAAACGCGGGGGCACAGATACGCAGTATTTT.

The chain links TRBV18 to TRBJ1-2, with TRBD1 matching 10 bases. Germline V lookup: CDR1 KGHSH, CDR2 LQKENI. The CDR3 runs 19 residues. V lost 4 bases, J lost 5 bases, and 19 bases stayed unmatched. The CDR3 region has the DNA TGTGCCAGCTCACTTACCGGGACAGGGGTCGCCAGTCGACTATATGGCTACACCTTC. This sequence encodes CASSLTGTGVASRLYGYTF.

This chain uses TRBV2 with TRBJ2-7; 9 nucleotides line up with TRBD1. Germline-derived CDR1 and CDR2 are SNHLY and FYNNEI. With V trimmed by 6 bases and J by 7 bases, 10 bases remained unmatched. The CDR3 has 14 residues. The CDR3 loop is CASRSGTGTGEQYF. CDR3 sequence (DNA): TGTGCCAGCAGGTCCGGGACAGGGACGGGGGAGCAGTACTTC.

The V gene is TRBV18, the J gene TRBJ2-3; D is uncertain. CDR3 length equals 14 residues. With 6 bases removed from V and 3 bases from J, the gap between germline ends came to 13 bases. In germline, CDR1 is KGHSH, CDR2 LQKENI. The CDR3 sequence is CASSRGQATDTQYF. The CDR3, as DNA: TGTGCCAGCTCCCGTGGGCAGGCAACAGATACGCAGTATTTT.

V and J are TRBV28 and TRBJ2-3, with 10 bases fitting TRBD2. The length of the CDR3 is 16 residues. The germline V gene has CDR1 MDHEN and CDR2 SYDVKM. The V and J ends lost 6 bases and 6 bases, in that order; junction bases with no gene match: 12. The CDR3 DNA is TGTGCCAGCAGCGGTCTCCTAGCGGGGGCCGGTGATACGCAGTATTTT. Protein product: CASSGLLAGAGDTQYF.

The rearrangement links TRBV19 to TRBJ2-2, with a weak D call TRBD2 (5 bases). V lost 6 bases and J lost 2, with 13 bases in between. The V gene's germline CDR1 is LNHDA and CDR2 SQIVND (reference sequence). The CDR3 runs 15 residues. This chain's CDR3 is CASSNGLRNTGELFF. For the CDR3, the DNA is TGTGCCAGTAGCAATGGACTTAGAAACACCGGGGAGCTGTTTTTT.

This clone is a singleton in its sample. Other nucleotide sequences from this sample produce the same CDR3. J is TRBJ1-1 and V is TRBV3-1 (or the pseudogene TRBV3-2), with 8 bases matching TRBD1. Per germline, CDR1 LGHDT and CDR2 YNNKEL (reference sequence). The CDR3 is made up of 12 amino acids. With 7 bases clipped from V and 5 bases from J, the junction kept 3 bases outside the gene matches. CDR3 in DNA: TGTGCCAGCACTGACAGGGGTACTGAAGCTTTCTTT. It encodes CASTDRGTEAFF.

The chain combines TRBV5-1 with TRBJ1-5, with 8 bases identical to TRBD1. The CDR3 totals 18 residues. Trimming cost V 7 bases and J 7 bases; bases outside gene matches: 22. Germline V lookup: CDR1 SGHRS, CDR2 YFSETQ. The CDR3 is CASALGPSTGAPGQPQHF. CDR3 sequence (DNA): TGCGCCAGCGCTTTGGGACCCTCGACAGGGGCCCCAGGGCAGCCCCAGCATTTT.

This clone was counted once. J is TRBJ2-3 and V is TRBV2; TRBD1 agrees at 8 bases. Germline-derived CDR1 and CDR2 are SNHLY and FYNNEI. There are 15 residues in the CDR3. The ends lost 5 bases at V and 1 base at J; junction bases unmatched: 5. The CDR3 DNA follows: TGTGCCAGCAGTCAGACAGGGGAGGGCACAGATACGCAGTATTTT. Protein sequence: CASSQTGEGTDTQYF.

The chain couples TRBV4-1 to TRBJ2-2, with a weak D call TRBD2 (6 bases). The CDR3 is made up of 18 amino acids. Germline V gene data show CDR1 as MGHRA and CDR2 as YSYEKL. Trimming cost V 1 base and J 5 bases, with 20 bases left between them. CDR3 protein: CASSQGGVKATGTGELFF. The CDR3 DNA is TGCGCCAGCAGCCAAGGCGGGGTTAAGGCGACGGGAACCGGGGAGCTGTTTTTT.

This clone showed up just a few times. V and J are TRBV7-9 and TRBJ1-5; D is unresolved. CDR1 SEHNR and CDR2 FQNEAQ come from the germline V gene (reference sequence). The CDR3 is made up of 12 amino acids. V gave up 2 bases and J gave up 7 bases, with 6 bases separating them. The CDR3 DNA is TGTGCCAGCAGCTTATCCCAGCAGCCCCAGCATTTT. Residues: CASSLSQQPQHF.

The chain employs TRBV3-1 (or the pseudogene TRBV3-2) and TRBJ2-4; 7 positions match TRBD2. CDR1 LGHDT and CDR2 YNNKEL come from the germline V gene (reference sequence). With 0 bases clipped from V and 2 bases from J, the junction kept 10 bases outside the gene matches. The CDR3 length is 18 residues. The CDR3 nucleotides are TGTGCCAGCAGCCAAGATCCCCGGCTGCGGGGGACCAAAAACATTCAGTACTTC. It is translated as CASSQDPRLRGTKNIQYF.

The chain recombines TRBV5-1 with TRBJ1-2, with a weak D call TRBD1 (5 bases). This CDR3 contains 15 residues. Trimming pared 0 bases from V and 3 bases from J, leaving 12 bases between. Germline V CDR1 and CDR2: SGHRS, YFSETQ. This CDR3 is CASSLGYWGDYGYTF. As DNA, the CDR3 is TGCGCCAGCAGCTTGGGTTATTGGGGGGACTATGGCTACACCTTC.

J is TRBJ1-2 and V is TRBV6-6; a weak D match, TRBD1 (6 bases). CDR3 length equals 14 residues. From germline, CDR1 is MNHNY and CDR2 SVGAGI (reference sequence). V dropped 10 bases and J dropped 4 bases, with 19 bases sitting between them. DNA of the CDR3: TGTGCCACCCAGGACAGTCGACGAGGCTATGGCTACACCTTC. Amino acid sequence: CATQDSRRGYGYTF.

The chain couples TRBV9 to TRBJ1-1; a weak D match, TRBD1 (5 bases). Between the trimmed V and J ends, which lost 6 bases and 1 base, there was a span of 10 bases. The CDR3 runs 13 residues. Germline assignment: CDR1 SGDLS and CDR2 YYNGEE. Written as DNA, the CDR3 is TGTGCCAGCAATCCGGGGGAGAACACTGAAGCTTTCTTT. Amino acids: CASNPGENTEAFF.

The chain links TRBV4-1 to TRBJ2-1; TRBD1 matches at 7 bases. V gave up 1 base and J gave up 0 bases; unmatched junction bases: 3. This CDR3 has 16 residues. Looked up from germline, CDR1 is MGHRA and CDR2 is YSYEKL. The CDR3 DNA reads as TGCGCCAGCAGCCAAGCAAGGGGGCTCTCCTACAATGAGCAGTTCTTC. Translated, it gives CASSQARGLSYNEQFF.

The chain links TRBV29-1 to TRBJ1-5; D call uncertain. The CDR3 consists of 12 residues. V was cut by 4 bases and J by 0 bases, with 4 bases left in between. Germline CDR1 SQVTM, CDR2 ANQGSEA. The CDR3 sequence is CSVGYSNQPQHF. The DNA for the CDR3 is TGCAGCGTTGGTTATAGCAATCAGCCCCAGCATTTT.